These 6 T cell receptor beta chains originate from one sample sequenced in a study of OX40 agonist ivuxolimab in advanced cancers. Repertoires were generated with immunoSEQ multiplex PCR, while TCRdb's copy carries only in-frame clones and drops some. This table has some 65,000 clones, around 90% appearing once. The specimen was CD4+ or CD8+ T cells sorted from blood, collected in a trial of the OX40 agonist ivuxolimab. Every receptor here comes from an adult with an advanced solid tumor such as melanoma, head and neck, liver or kidney cancer.

This clone appeared a single time. The rearrangement joins TRBV5-6 to TRBJ2-7; TRBD2 matches 10 bases. Germline V gene data show CDR1 as SGHDT and CDR2 as YYEEEE. The ends lost 4 bases at V and 4 bases at J; junction bases unmatched: 8. The CDR3 loop spans 15 amino acids. DNA for the CDR3: TGTGCCAGCAGCCCGAGGGATAGCGGGAGGTACGAGCAGTACTTC. Translation: CASSPRDSGRYEQYF. The full variable domain, its missing parts supplied by reference TRBV5-6 and TRBJ2-7, is DAGVTQSPTHLIKTRGQQVTLRCSPKSGHDTVSWYQQALGQGPQFIFQYYEEEERQRGNFPDRFSGHQFPNYSSELNVNALLLGDSALYLCASSPRDSGRYEQYFGPGTRLTVT.

The rearrangement links TRBV7-9 to TRBJ2-2, with D unresolved. V shed 5 bases and J shed 0 bases, with 10 bases lying between them. CDR1 SEHNR and CDR2 FQNEAQ come from the germline V gene (reference sequence). This CDR3 is 15 amino acids long. The CDR3 DNA sequence: TGTGCCAGCAGCGGCCTGACATCGAACACCGGGGAGCTGTTTTTT. This gives the protein CASSGLTSNTGELFF.

The V and J genes are TRBV18 and TRBJ1-1; no definite D call. CDR3 length: 12 residues. V lost 6 bases to trimming and J lost 0 bases, with 5 bases between them. The germline gives CDR1 KGHSH, CDR2 LQKENI. The CDR3 loop reads CASSPLNTEAFF. The DNA of the CDR3 is TGTGCCAGCTCGCCTTTGAACACTGAAGCTTTCTTT.

This chain uses TRBV7-2 with TRBJ1-3; D unresolved. Germline V gene lookup returns CDR1 SGHTA and CDR2 FQGNSA. The CDR3 is 17 residues long. Trimming stripped 3 bases from V and 0 bases from J, with 15 bases between. DNA of the CDR3: TGTGCCAGCAGCTTCATCAACCGGGGTATCTCTGGAAACACCATATATTTT. Its translation: CASSFINRGISGNTIYF.

This clone was picked up a small number of times. The V gene is TRBV27, the J gene TRBJ2-7; 9 nucleotides line up with TRBD1. Germline V gene data show CDR1 as MNHEY and CDR2 as SMNVEV (reference sequence). This CDR3 is built from 14 residues. V lost 6 bases, J lost 5 bases, and 8 bases stayed unmatched. The CDR3 protein is CASSWGQGINEQYF. The CDR3 nucleotides are TGTGCCAGCAGCTGGGGACAGGGTATAAACGAGCAGTACTTC.

The chain is built from TRBV30 and TRBJ2-2; no reliable D call. The CDR3 contains 13 residues. Germline assignment: CDR1 GTSNPN and CDR2 SVGIG (reference sequence). V lost 6 bases to trimming and J lost 2 bases, with 10 bases between them. The CDR3 is CACGADNTGELFF. CDR3 DNA sequence: TGTGCCTGCGGCGCGGACAACACCGGGGAGCTGTTTTTT.